This T cell receptor beta chain was profiled in a study of T-cell memory formation after mild COVID-19 (dated by TCRdb to 2020 to 2022). Regarding the study in general: TCR sequence clusters from the two donors were found to be largely donor specific. T-cell clones expanding and contracting after mild COVID-19 in a couple of donors were tracked by longitudinal TCRalpha and TCRbeta repertoire sequencing. Two young, previously healthy adult volunteers, one female and one male, were included in the cohort.

Ficoll-Paque density gradient centrifugation was the method used to isolate PBMCs. Broader findings and caveats from the paper: Some responding clones were detected in pre-infection memory, which suggested that pre-existing cross-reactive memory T cells had joined the SARS-CoV-2 response. The second-wave clones that peaked on day 37 were not confirmed to be SARS-CoV-2 specific. From day 15 to 85, contracting clones showed balanced CD4/CD8 phenotypes, whereas a second wave of clones that expanded from day 15 to 37 leaned towards CD4+. Contracting CD4+ clones appeared mostly in the CM and EM memory subsets, whereas CD8+ clones were enriched in EMRA. Only two mild cases were covered by the study, and larger cohorts that include severe cases with pre-infection samples were considered necessary.

For sequencing, an Illumina NovaSeq 6000 was employed. cDNA libraries for TCRalpha and TCRbeta were prepared by 5'RACE using constant-segment primers, with sample barcodes and unique molecular identifiers added. Trizol reagent was used to extract RNA from every sample. Libraries were amplified in two PCR steps, with a second sample barcode and Illumina TruSeq adapters added in the second step. The libraries were sequenced on an Illumina NovaSeq using 2 x 150 bp paired-end reads. The original methods were these. The reads were demultiplexed and collapsed into UMI-guided consensus sequences using migec v1.2.7. Using mixcr v2.1.11, the UMI consensuses were aligned to TRA and TRB V and J templates and assembled into clonotypes. A clonotype was counted as expanded or contracted only when both edgeR and NoisET called the clonotype significant, with the noise models trained on biological replicates. For edgeR calls, a false discovery rate-adjusted p below 0.01 and a log2 fold-change threshold of 1 were applied. As an exploratory analysis of dynamics, max-normalized trajectories of the 1000 most abundant clonotypes were examined by PCA with hierarchical clustering. The CD4 or CD8 phenotype of responding clones was assigned using the separately sequenced CD4+ and CD8+ repertoires. Clones were called with MiXCR by TCRdb after fastp trimmed the public reads at Q25, and only in-frame beta chains were retained. CDR3 protein sequences are deduplicated, and each keeps its most common genes and DNA. It is TCRdb's table, rather than the study itself, that gives the V and J calls and clone size. The sample table holds approximately 100,000 distinct CDR3 sequences, of which around 12% were seen once. The ten largest account for 27% of the sample.

V sheds 5 bases and J sheds 3 bases, leaving 13 bases between their ends. The CDR1 and CDR2 encoded by the germline V gene are SGHDT and YYEEEE. Including the terminal cysteine and phenylalanine, the CDR3 comprises 14 residues. Of the read, only the CDR3 DNA is kept; its 42 bases are in frame from base 1. A few counts support this clonotype. The target of this receptor is not known. The record has no base qualities; no much larger clone is one base away. The V and J genes are TRBV5-6 and TRBJ2-3; the D element could tentatively be TRBD1 or TRBD2, as 6 bases agree for each. The receptor comes from an adult woman who had mild COVID-19 (a few samples of this study predate the infection). The sample titles of this study are shuffled in the database, so cell type and time point are left out; the donor was told from shared clones. Sequencing input: PBMCs or a T cell subset sorted from them (not recorded which). The nucleotide sequence reads TGTGCCAGCAGTGAGGGGGGTGGTACAGATACGCAGTATTTT. It encodes CASSEGGGTDTQYF.